Listed below are T cell receptor beta chains from one sample, sequenced in a study of T cells in Graves' hyperthyroidism and ophthalmopathy. TCRdb re-analysed the multiplex PCR reads in MiXCR, keeping a single row per CDR3 protein. The data show 360,000 or so distinct CDR3 sequences, 18% seen once. What was sequenced was blood. These receptors came from a woman between 40 and 50 years old with Graves' ophthalmopathy. Both conserved end residues are part of each CDR3. The order of the fields is J gene, V gene, CDR3 protein.

J gene: TRBJ2-5; V gene: TRBV7-2; CDR3 protein: CASSPTSGIVGTQYF
J gene: TRBJ2-7; V gene: TRBV29-1; CDR3 protein: CSVSEVGLAGGPFSEQYF
J gene: TRBJ2-7; V gene: TRBV10-3; CDR3 protein: CAISESRQSYEQYF
J gene: TRBJ2-2; V gene: TRBV6-2/TRBV6-3; CDR3 protein: CASSRGTAGRNRELFF
J gene: TRBJ2-7; V gene: TRBV6-1; CDR3 protein: CASSGLWGLGEQYF
J gene: TRBJ1-5; V gene: TRBV20-1; CDR3 protein: CSAPHSRDRNQPQHF
J gene: TRBJ1-2; V gene: TRBV2; CDR3 protein: CASTLSGQGVHGYTF
J gene: TRBJ2-7; V gene: TRBV20-1; CDR3 protein: CSAPDRGRTYEQYF
J gene: TRBJ1-5; V gene: TRBV30; CDR3 protein: CAWSRGNQPQHF
J gene: TRBJ1-2; V gene: TRBV28; CDR3 protein: CASSLSDRVNYGYTF
J gene: TRBJ2-2; V gene: TRBV7-7; CDR3 protein: CASSPQGLAGGTGELFF
J gene: TRBJ1-1; V gene: TRBV27; CDR3 protein: CATGSLGGPAFF
J gene: TRBJ2-2; V gene: TRBV6-5; CDR3 protein: CASSWTSGTNTGELFF
J gene: TRBJ2-5; V gene: TRBV5-4; CDR3 protein: CASSSGTREETQYF
J gene: TRBJ2-7; V gene: TRBV2; CDR3 protein: CASSAWDSPYEQYF
J gene: TRBJ2-7; V gene: TRBV6-1; CDR3 protein: CASSAPGQYSYEQYF
J gene: TRBJ2-7; V gene: TRBV20-1; CDR3 protein: CSAKGTSSYEQYF
J gene: TRBJ1-1; V gene: TRBV12-3/TRBV12-4; CDR3 protein: CASRSSRWDRRGTTFF
J gene: TRBJ1-4; V gene: TRBV15; CDR3 protein: CATSRVPASTNEKLFF
J gene: TRBJ2-7; V gene: TRBV6-5; CDR3 protein: CASSYSLDRAFNEQYF
J gene: TRBJ2-3; V gene: TRBV12-3/TRBV12-4; CDR3 protein: CASSLARRLDTQYF
J gene: TRBJ2-3; V gene: TRBV20-1; CDR3 protein: CSARPLTDTQYF
J gene: TRBJ2-6; V gene: TRBV12-3/TRBV12-4; CDR3 protein: CASSWTFPGANVLTF
J gene: TRBJ2-7; V gene: TRBV7-2; CDR3 protein: CASSPRVRPYEQYF
J gene: TRBJ2-7; V gene: TRBV11-2; CDR3 protein: CASSSLAYEQYF
J gene: TRBJ2-7; V gene: TRBV4-3; CDR3 protein: CASSQLAGTSGRVYGQYF
J gene: TRBJ2-5; V gene: TRBV6-5; CDR3 protein: CASRGTGTGVATQYF
J gene: TRBJ2-7; V gene: TRBV19; CDR3 protein: CASSSFEGAYEQYF
J gene: TRBJ2-5; V gene: TRBV7-2; CDR3 protein: CASSPQEGFQETQYF
J gene: TRBJ1-1; V gene: TRBV18; CDR3 protein: CASSPQSMNTEAFF
J gene: TRBJ2-2; V gene: TRBV29-1; CDR3 protein: CSVEADAGELFF
J gene: TRBJ1-2; V gene: TRBV29-1; CDR3 protein: CSVGGGVYGYTF
J gene: TRBJ1-2; V gene: TRBV2; CDR3 protein: CVVGDYGYTF
J gene: TRBJ2-7; V gene: TRBV25-1; CDR3 protein: CASGASGLYEQYF
J gene: TRBJ1-1; V gene: TRBV6-2/TRBV6-3; CDR3 protein: CASSLTWGTEAFF
J gene: TRBJ1-5; V gene: TRBV7-9; CDR3 protein: CASSSGLGSNQPQHF
J gene: TRBJ2-5; V gene: TRBV5-1; CDR3 protein: CASAVGGRDGSETQYF
J gene: TRBJ2-7; V gene: TRBV20-1; CDR3 protein: CSARQSYEQYF
J gene: TRBJ2-5; V gene: TRBV27; CDR3 protein: CASSQGQGLQTQYF
J gene: TRBJ2-7; V gene: TRBV5-1; CDR3 protein: CASSLALAGIYEQYF
J gene: TRBJ1-2; V gene: TRBV20-1; CDR3 protein: CSARRFFVADRSNYGYTF
J gene: TRBJ2-2; V gene: TRBV28; CDR3 protein: CASSLQGFTGELFF
J gene: TRBJ1-1; V gene: TRBV29-1; CDR3 protein: CSVEQGNTEAFF
J gene: TRBJ1-3; V gene: TRBV12-3/TRBV12-4; CDR3 protein: CASSDSDREGNTIYF
J gene: TRBJ2-3; V gene: TRBV27; CDR3 protein: CASNPQGRRDTQYF
J gene: TRBJ2-4; V gene: TRBV6-1; CDR3 protein: CASRKKGQKINIQYF
J gene: TRBJ2-5; V gene: TRBV7-9; CDR3 protein: CASSFDTRVQETQYF
J gene: TRBJ2-7; V gene: TRBV7-9; CDR3 protein: CASIINTGVQYF
J gene: TRBJ1-1; V gene: TRBV6-1; CDR3 protein: CASSDFSGQIVAFF
J gene: TRBJ1-2; V gene: TRBV19; CDR3 protein: CASSITPPGSNYGYTF
J gene: TRBJ1-3; V gene: TRBV4-1; CDR3 protein: CASNQDRASGHSGNTIYF
J gene: TRBJ2-7; V gene: TRBV29-1; CDR3 protein: CSVSRTESYEQYF
J gene: TRBJ1-1; V gene: TRBV11-2; CDR3 protein: CASSAPGPRNTEAPF
J gene: TRBJ1-1; V gene: TRBV12-3/TRBV12-4; CDR3 protein: CASSLSLGGRGNTEAFF